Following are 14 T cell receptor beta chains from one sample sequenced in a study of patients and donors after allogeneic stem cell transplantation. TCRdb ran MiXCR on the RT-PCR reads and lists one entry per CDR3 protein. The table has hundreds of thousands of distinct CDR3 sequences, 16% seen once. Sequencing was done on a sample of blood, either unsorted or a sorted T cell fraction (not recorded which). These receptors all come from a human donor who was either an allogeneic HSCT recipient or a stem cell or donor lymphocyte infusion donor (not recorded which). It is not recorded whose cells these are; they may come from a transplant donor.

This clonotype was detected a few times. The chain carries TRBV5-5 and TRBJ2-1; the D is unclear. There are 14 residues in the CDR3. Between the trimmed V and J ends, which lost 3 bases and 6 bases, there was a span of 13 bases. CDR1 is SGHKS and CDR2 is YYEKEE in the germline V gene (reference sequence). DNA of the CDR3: TGTGCCAGCAGCTCCCCGGTGGAAGGCAATGAGCAGTTCTTC. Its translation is CASSSPVEGNEQFF.

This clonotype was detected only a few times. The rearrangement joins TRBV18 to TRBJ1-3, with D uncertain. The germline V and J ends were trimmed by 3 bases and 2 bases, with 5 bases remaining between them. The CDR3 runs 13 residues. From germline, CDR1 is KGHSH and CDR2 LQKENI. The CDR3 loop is CASSPDTGNTIYF. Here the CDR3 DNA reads TGTGCCAGCTCACCCGACACTGGAAACACCATATATTTT.

The CDR3, as DNA: TGTGCCAGCTCACCATGGCTAGCGGTAAACACCGGGGAGCTGTTTTTT. Translated: CASSPWLAVNTGELFF. This sequence joins TRBV18 and TRBJ2-2; TRBD2 matches at 7 bases. After removal of 2 bases from V and 2 bases from J, the junction contained 5 bases not matched to a gene. The CDR3 is 16 amino acids. The germline gives CDR1 KGHSH, CDR2 LQKENI. The full variable domain, in which reference TRBV18 and TRBJ2-2 provide the parts outside the CDR3, is NAGVMQNPRHLVRRRGQEARLRCSPMKGHSHVYWYRQLPEEGLKFMVYLQKENIIDESGMPKERFSAEFPKEGPSILRIQQVVRGDSAAYFCASSPWLAVNTGELFFGEGSRLTVL.

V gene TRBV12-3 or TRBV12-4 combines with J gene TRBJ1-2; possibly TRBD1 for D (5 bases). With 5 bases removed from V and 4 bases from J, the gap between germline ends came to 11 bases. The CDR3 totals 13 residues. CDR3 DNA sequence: TGTGCCAGCAGTCCGGGACGGGTCTATGGCTACACCTTC. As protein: CASSPGRVYGYTF.

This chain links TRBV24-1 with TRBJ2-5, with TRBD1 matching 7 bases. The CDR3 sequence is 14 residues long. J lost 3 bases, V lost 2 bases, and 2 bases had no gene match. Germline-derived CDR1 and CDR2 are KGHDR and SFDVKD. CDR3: CATSDYDREETQYF. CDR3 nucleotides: TGTGCCACCAGTGATTATGACAGGGAAGAGACCCAGTACTTC.

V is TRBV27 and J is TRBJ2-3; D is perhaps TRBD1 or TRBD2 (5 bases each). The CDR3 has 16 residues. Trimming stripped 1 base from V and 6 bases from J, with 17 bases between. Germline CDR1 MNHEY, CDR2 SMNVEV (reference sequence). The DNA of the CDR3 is TGTGCCAGCAGTTTATTTGGAGGTCTCAGGGTGGATACGCAGTATTTT. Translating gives CASSLFGGLRVDTQYF.

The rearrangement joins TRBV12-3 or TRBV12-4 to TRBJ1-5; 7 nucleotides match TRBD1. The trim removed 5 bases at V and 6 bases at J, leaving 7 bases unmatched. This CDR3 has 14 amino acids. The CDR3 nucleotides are TGTGCCAGCAGTGAGACAGGGATGGTTCAGCCCCAGCATTTT. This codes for CASSETGMVQPQHF.

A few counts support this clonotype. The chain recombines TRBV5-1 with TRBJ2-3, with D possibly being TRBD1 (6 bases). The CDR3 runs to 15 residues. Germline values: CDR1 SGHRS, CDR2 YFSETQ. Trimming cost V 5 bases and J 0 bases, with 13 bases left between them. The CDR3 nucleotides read TGCGCCAGCAGAGGGACACCTACTAGCACAGATACGCAGTATTTT. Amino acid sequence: CASRGTPTSTDTQYF.

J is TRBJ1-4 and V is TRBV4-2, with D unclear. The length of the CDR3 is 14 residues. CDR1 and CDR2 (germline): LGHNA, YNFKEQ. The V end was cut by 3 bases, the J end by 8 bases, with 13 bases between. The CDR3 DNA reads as TGTGCCAGCAGCCATGGATCTGGTGGGGAAAAACTGTTTTTT. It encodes CASSHGSGGEKLFF.

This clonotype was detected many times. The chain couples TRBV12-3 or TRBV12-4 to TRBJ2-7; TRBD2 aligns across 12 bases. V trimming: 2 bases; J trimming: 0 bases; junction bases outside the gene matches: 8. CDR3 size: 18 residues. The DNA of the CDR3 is TGTGCCAGCAGTTTACCTTGGACTAGCGGGACTTCCTCCTACGAGCAGTACTTC. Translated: CASSLPWTSGTSSYEQYF.

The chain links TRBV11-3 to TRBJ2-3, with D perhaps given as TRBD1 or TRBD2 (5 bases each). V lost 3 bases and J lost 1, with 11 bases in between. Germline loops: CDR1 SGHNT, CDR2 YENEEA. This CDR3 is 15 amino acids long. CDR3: CASSFSRDRTDTQYF. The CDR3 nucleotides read TGTGCCAGCAGCTTCTCCCGGGACCGCACAGATACGCAGTATTTT.

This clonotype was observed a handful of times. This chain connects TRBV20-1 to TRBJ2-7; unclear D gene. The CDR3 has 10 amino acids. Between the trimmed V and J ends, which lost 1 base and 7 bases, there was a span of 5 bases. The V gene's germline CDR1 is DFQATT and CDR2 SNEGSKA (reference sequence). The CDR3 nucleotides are TGCAGTGCTAGAGGCCAGGAGCAGTACTTC. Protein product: CSARGQEQYF.

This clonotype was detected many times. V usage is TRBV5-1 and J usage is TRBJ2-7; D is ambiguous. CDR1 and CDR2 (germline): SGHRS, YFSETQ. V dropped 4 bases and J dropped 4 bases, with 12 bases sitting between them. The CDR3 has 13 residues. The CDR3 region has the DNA TGCGCCAGCAGCGTTGGATGGGCTTACGAGCAGTACTTC. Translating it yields CASSVGWAYEQYF.

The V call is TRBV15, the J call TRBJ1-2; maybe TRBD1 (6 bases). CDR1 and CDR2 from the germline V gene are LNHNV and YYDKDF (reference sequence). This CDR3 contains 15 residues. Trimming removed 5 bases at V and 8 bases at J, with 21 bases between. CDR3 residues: CATSSRDKMFRGYTF. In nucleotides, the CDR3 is TGTGCCACCAGCTCCCGGGACAAAATGTTTAGGGGCTACACCTTC.